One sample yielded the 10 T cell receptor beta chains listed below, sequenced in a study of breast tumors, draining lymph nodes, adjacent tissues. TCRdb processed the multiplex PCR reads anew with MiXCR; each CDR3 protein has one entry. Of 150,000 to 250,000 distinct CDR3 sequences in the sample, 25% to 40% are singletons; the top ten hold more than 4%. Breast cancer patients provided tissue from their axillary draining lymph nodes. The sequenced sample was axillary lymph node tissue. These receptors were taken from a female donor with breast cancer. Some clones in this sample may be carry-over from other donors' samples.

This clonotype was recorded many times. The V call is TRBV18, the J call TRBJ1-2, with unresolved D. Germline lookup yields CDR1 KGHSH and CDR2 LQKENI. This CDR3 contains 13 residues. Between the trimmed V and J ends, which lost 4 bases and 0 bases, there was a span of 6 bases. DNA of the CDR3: TGTGCCAGCTCACAAGGGCCTAACTATGGCTACACCTTC. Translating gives CASSQGPNYGYTF.

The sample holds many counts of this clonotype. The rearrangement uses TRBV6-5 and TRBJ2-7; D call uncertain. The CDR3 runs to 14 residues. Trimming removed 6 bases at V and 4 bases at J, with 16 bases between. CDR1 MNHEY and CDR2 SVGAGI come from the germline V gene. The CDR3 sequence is CASRPDGPRYEQYF. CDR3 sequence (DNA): TGTGCCAGCAGACCCGACGGCCCCAGGTACGAGCAGTACTTC.

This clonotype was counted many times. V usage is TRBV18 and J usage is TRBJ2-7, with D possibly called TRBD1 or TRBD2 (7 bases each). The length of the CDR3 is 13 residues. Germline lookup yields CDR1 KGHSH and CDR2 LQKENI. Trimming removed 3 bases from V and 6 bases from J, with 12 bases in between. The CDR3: CASSPQGGVEQYF. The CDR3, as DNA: TGTGCCAGCTCACCCCAGGGGGGGGTCGAGCAGTACTTC. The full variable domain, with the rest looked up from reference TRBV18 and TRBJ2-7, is NAGVMQNPRHLVRRRGQEARLRCSPMKGHSHVYWYRQLPEEGLKFMVYLQKENIIDESGMPKERFSAEFPKEGPSILRIQQVVRGDSAAYFCASSPQGGVEQYFGPGTRLTVT.

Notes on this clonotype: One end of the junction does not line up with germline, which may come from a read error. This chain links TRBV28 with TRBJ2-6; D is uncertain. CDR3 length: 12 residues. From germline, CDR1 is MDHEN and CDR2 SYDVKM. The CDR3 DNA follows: TGTGCCAGCAGTCCTTCGGGTAGGCCTGAAGCTTTC. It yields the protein CASSPSGRPEAF.

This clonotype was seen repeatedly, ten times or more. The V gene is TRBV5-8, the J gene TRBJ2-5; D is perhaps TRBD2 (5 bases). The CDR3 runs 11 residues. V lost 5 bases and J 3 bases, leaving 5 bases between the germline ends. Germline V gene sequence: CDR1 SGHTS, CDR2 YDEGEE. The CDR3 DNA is TGTGCCAGCAGGGAGGAAGAGACCCAGTACTTC. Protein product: CASREEETQYF.

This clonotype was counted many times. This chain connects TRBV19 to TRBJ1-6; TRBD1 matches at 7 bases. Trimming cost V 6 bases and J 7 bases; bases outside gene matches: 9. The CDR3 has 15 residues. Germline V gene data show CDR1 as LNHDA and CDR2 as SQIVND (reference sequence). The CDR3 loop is CASSQGQSENSPLHF. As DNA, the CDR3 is TGTGCCAGTAGCCAGGGACAGAGTGAGAATTCACCCCTCCACTTT.

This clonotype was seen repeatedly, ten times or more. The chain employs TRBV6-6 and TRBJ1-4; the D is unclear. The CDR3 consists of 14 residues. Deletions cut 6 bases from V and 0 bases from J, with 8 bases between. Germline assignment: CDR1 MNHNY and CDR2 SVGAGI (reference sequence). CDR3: CASSVIATNEKLFF. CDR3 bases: TGTGCCAGCAGCGTGATTGCAACTAATGAAAAACTGTTTTTT.

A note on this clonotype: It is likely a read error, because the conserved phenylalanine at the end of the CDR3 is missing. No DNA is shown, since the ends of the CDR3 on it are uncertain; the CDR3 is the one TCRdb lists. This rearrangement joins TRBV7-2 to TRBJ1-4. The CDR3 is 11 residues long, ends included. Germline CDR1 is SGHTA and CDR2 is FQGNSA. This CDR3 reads CASSGGGNGIY.

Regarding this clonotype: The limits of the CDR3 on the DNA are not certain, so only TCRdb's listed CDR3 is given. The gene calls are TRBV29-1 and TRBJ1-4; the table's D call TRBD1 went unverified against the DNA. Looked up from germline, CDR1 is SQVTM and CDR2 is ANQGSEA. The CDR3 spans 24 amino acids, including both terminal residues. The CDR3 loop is CSVVRDTTQWEQFFGPGTGEKLFF.

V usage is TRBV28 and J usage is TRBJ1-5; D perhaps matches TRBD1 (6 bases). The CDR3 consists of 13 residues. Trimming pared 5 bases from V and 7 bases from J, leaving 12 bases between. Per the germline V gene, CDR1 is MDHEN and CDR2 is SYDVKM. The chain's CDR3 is CASSPDSVQPQHF. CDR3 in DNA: TGTGCCAGCAGTCCGGACAGTGTACAGCCCCAGCATTTT.